A single T cell receptor (beta chain) is shown here with its context. Its antigen is unknown. Qualities for individual bases were not recorded, and no much larger clone is one base off. The run used an Illumina HiSeq 1500. TCRdb handled the public reads itself, with Q25 trimming in fastp and clone calling in MiXCR, and kept productive beta chains. Each CDR3 protein gets just one entry, which takes the most common genes and DNA from the rows behind it. The sample records approximately 730,000 distinct CDR3 sequences, roughly 33% of which are singletons. About 20% of the sample goes to the ten largest clones. V drops 7 bases and J drops 5 bases, leaving 9 bases in between. The cysteine opens and the phenylalanine closes a CDR3 of 12 amino acids. Only CDR3 DNA is held: 36 bases, read in frame from base 1. As encoded in the germline V gene (reference sequence), CDR1 is MNHEY while CDR2 is SMNVEV. These data belong to a study of T cell repertoires in cytomegalovirus infection (dated by TCRdb to the late 2010s). About the investigation overall: Alongside well-studied HLA-B-restricted epitopes, the peptide stimulations were aimed at recently identified HLA-C-restricted CMV epitopes, whose presentation resists viral immunomodulation. Because public TCR beta signatures pointed to carriage of CMV infection together with the matching HLA type, the HLA type of each donor mattered for the analysis. The study at large found these results: The ex vivo response was dominated by HLA-C-restricted CMV-specific TCR beta clonotypes, which also provided the single most frequent clonotype in two of eight donors. In both this cohort and an independent cohort of several hundred donors, the cumulative frequency of public TCR beta family members distinguished carriers of CMV infection plus the relevant HLA type.

Read against the paper, the sample's treatment or condition label means: in vitro stimulation with specific CMV peptide epitopes to enrich CMV-specific T cells. Sample: cultured PBMCs, taken from culture after CMV antigen stimulation. The sequence was collected from a human donor in good health (CMV status not recorded). Some clones in this sample may be carry-over from other donors' samples. This chain joins TRBV27 to TRBJ2-1; the D segment cannot be called with confidence. The DNA is TGTGCCAGCATCAGCTGGGACAATGAGCAGTTCTTC. Its product reads: CASISWDNEQFF.